This TCR beta chain was sequenced for a study of blood T cell repertoires in COVID-19. The data were produced by immunoSEQ multiplex PCR, yet TCRdb's version contains in-frame clones alone and is incomplete. The sample has about 66,000 clones, about 86% seen once. V shed 5 bases and J 6 bases; nucleotides not matched to a gene: 5. CDR3 size: 13 residues. The germline CDR1 and CDR2 sequences are SGHTA and FQGNSA. The chain uses TRBV7-2 and TRBJ2-5; 8 nucleotides align to TRBD1. This TCR was recovered from a man in his fifties or sixties with active COVID-19. The sequencing sample was made of peripheral blood. This CDR3 reads CASSPGGGKTQYF. The CDR3 DNA sequence: TGTGCCAGCAGCCCAGGGGGCGGGAAGACCCAGTACTTC.